This passage covers 12 T cell receptor beta chains from one sample sequenced in a study of T cells after yellow fever vaccination. TCRdb used MiXCR to reprocess the 5' RACE reads, holding one entry per CDR3 protein. The table includes roughly 94,000 distinct CDR3 sequences, approximately 8.4% detected once. Sequences were derived from CD8+ T cells not binding an NS4B(214-222) dextramer, sorted from PBMCs, sampled more than 13 days after the first yellow fever vaccination. These receptors were collected from a man aged 18 to 29 who received the YFV17D yellow fever vaccine.

This clonotype was recorded many times. The rearrangement links TRBV12-3 or TRBV12-4 to TRBJ2-7; D unresolved. Trimming stripped 0 bases from V and 3 bases from J, with 6 bases between. This CDR3 has 13 residues. The CDR3 is CASSLAADYEQYF. The CDR3 DNA follows: TGTGCCAGCAGTTTAGCGGCGGACTACGAGCAGTACTTC.

The V and J genes are TRBV3-1 and TRBJ2-2, with D perhaps matching TRBD1 (5 bases). V was clipped by 4 bases and J by 4 bases, with 10 bases between them. The CDR3 spans 14 residues. The germline V gene has CDR1 LGHDT and CDR2 YNNKEL (reference sequence). The CDR3 region has the DNA TGTGCCAGCAGCCCTAGGGGCGTCACCGGGGAGCTGTTTTTT. Translation gives CASSPRGVTGELFF.

This clonotype occurred a few times. The rearrangement joins TRBV10-3 to TRBJ1-2, with 8 bases that match TRBD1. The CDR3 is made up of 11 amino acids. Unmatched junction bases numbered 8, after V lost 10 bases and J lost 10 bases. Per the germline V gene, CDR1 is ENHRY and CDR2 is SYGVKD. This chain's CDR3 is CATGQGLDYTF. The CDR3 region has the DNA TGTGCCACCGGACAGGGCCTGGACTACACCTTC.

This clonotype showed up many times. The CDR3 sequence is CASSSAPYRKPDTQYF. The CDR3 region has the DNA TGTGCCAGCAGCTCCGCACCATACAGAAAGCCAGATACGCAGTATTTT. This chain joins TRBV5-6 and TRBJ2-3; D gene ambiguous. The CDR3 runs 16 residues. Germline CDR1 SGHDT, CDR2 YYEEEE. Trimming stripped 3 bases from V and 4 bases from J, with 18 bases between.

The chain couples TRBV6-1 to TRBJ2-1; 10 bases map to TRBD1. CDR3 length equals 15 residues. Germline V gene sequence: CDR1 MNHNS, CDR2 SASEGT. With V trimmed by 4 bases and J by 5 bases, 5 bases remained unmatched. CDR3 protein: CASSVGTGVNNEQFF. CDR3 DNA: TGTGCCAGCAGTGTTGGGACAGGGGTTAACAATGAGCAGTTCTTC.

This clonotype was seen repeatedly, ten times or more. V usage is TRBV15 and J usage is TRBJ2-5, with D hard to call. The V gene lost 0 bases and the J gene lost 5 bases, with 4 bases spanning the gap. The CDR3 is 12 residues long. Germline V gives CDR1 LNHNV, CDR2 YYDKDF (reference sequence). As DNA, the CDR3 is TGTGCCACCAGCAGAGATTTGGAGACCCAGTACTTC. Translation: CATSRDLETQYF.

This clonotype was picked up many times. The chain carries TRBV18 and TRBJ2-7, with TRBD1 matching 8 bases. V dropped 3 bases and J dropped 5; count of bases not matched to a gene: 6. The length of the CDR3 is 14 residues. Germline-derived CDR1 and CDR2 are KGHSH and LQKENI. CDR3 sequence reads: CASSPGTGRDEQYV. DNA for the CDR3: TGTGCCAGCTCACCGGGGACAGGACGCGACGAGCAGTACGTC.

This CDR3 reads CASSPTWGGERETQYF. The CDR3 bases are TGTGCCAGCAGTCCAACCTGGGGGGGGGAGCGGGAGACCCAGTACTTC. V usage is TRBV12-3 or TRBV12-4 and J usage is TRBJ2-5; 7 bases fit TRBD2. The J segment lost 5 bases and the V segment lost 5 bases, leaving 14 bases of the junction unmatched. The CDR3 length is 16 residues.

For the CDR3, the DNA is TGCGCCAGCAGCCAGCAGGGACAGGGGATAGAAGAGACCCAGTACTTC. It codes for CASSQQGQGIEETQYF. V and J are TRBV4-1 and TRBJ2-5; TRBD1 agrees at 10 bases. Germline V lookup: CDR1 MGHRA, CDR2 YSYEKL. The V gene end was trimmed by 3 bases and the J gene end by 3 bases; junction bases not matched to a gene: 7. This CDR3 contains 16 residues.

In this sample, this clonotype turned up a few times. The chain combines TRBV12-3 or TRBV12-4 with TRBJ1-1; D is perhaps TRBD1 (6 bases). This CDR3 region has 12 residues. Trimming removed 5 bases at V and 6 bases at J, with 10 bases between. The CDR3 sequence: CASSVGQPEAFF. The DNA for the CDR3 is TGTGCCAGCAGTGTCGGACAGCCTGAAGCTTTCTTT.

Notes on this clonotype: One junction end does not reproduce the germline sequence, and a read error may be involved. This rearrangement joins TRBV3-1 to TRBJ2-1; possible D gene TRBD2, 5 bases. The V gene's germline CDR1 is LGHDT and CDR2 YNNKEL (reference sequence). The CDR3 extends over 16 amino acids. The CDR3 nucleotides read TGTGTCAGCAGCCCCGAGGGCGCGGGCCCCTACAATGAGCAGTTCTTC. Protein: CVSSPEGAGPYNEQFF.

There are many counts of this clonotype. The chain has TRBV6-1 and TRBJ2-7; perhaps TRBD2 as D (7 bases). The CDR3 is made up of 15 amino acids. CDR1 and CDR2 (germline): MNHNS, SASEGT. Trimming took 2 bases from V and 4 from J, leaving 15 bases between them. The CDR3 coding sequence is TGTGCCAGCAGTGAAAGGGGGGGCCGGGGATACGAGCAGTACTTC. Encoded protein: CASSERGGRGYEQYF.